The present T cell receptor beta chain was sequenced within a study of blood T cell repertoires in COVID-19 (dated by TCRdb to between 2020 and 2021). Some background on the complete study: Samples from collaborators originated in the United States, Italy and Spain and spanned both the acute and convalescent phases of COVID-19. The prospective study material was composed of cDNA or gDNA derived from T cells, B-cell-depleted T cells, or PBMCs. The sample metadata nearly always contained a de-identified subject ID, COVID-19 status, age in years and sex. Where available, HLA class I and class II types were taken from metadata supplied by the sample provider and were not determined by assay-based typing. Subjects who had been exposed to COVID-19, were actively infected with it, or had recovered from it provided the deeply sampled blood TCRbeta repertoires that made up the dataset. Samples came from the ongoing ImmuneRACE study (first 160 participants) plus 1,254 subjects from 6 global collaborators. The repertoires were made available in a free public database intended to serve as a resource for research on the immune response to SARS-CoV-2.

V is clipped by 4 bases and J by 3 bases, and the sequence between their germline boundaries is 15 bases long. The CDR3 sequence holds 15 residues, the cysteine and phenylalanine included. Only the CDR3 DNA stays, 45 bases, in frame from base 1. CDR1 and CDR2 are drawn from the germline V gene: SGHRS, YFSETQ. About this clone itself: Its antigen specificity is not known. Per-base qualities were not stored, and no clone one base away is much larger.

The paper's findings and limits, for the study overall: How much clinical and demographic metadata was included differed by source and by participant, and the metadata was provided uncurated.

TCRbeta CDR3 regions were amplified from genomic DNA by means of the immunoSEQ Assay, a bias-controlled multiplex PCR. As for the authors' bioinformatics: The number of nucleated cells in each sample was estimated by amplification of reference gene primers within the assay. Sequence reads were collapsed and filtered to measure the absolute abundance of every unique TCRbeta CDR3 rearrangement. Productive Simpson clonality was computed per sample as the square root of Simpson's diversity index over productive rearrangements. TCRdb's version of the immuneACCESS table is confined to in-frame rearrangements and falls short of the full clone set. An unresolved V gene accounts for under half of the shortfall where checked; the remainder is of unknown origin. The V and J calls and clone size were taken over from that table, and D and trimming were inferred from the DNA. The sample has 200,000 to 250,000 clones on record, 65% to 85% of them singletons. Less than 8% of the sample is in the top ten clones.

Participants in the prospective study were enrolled through a virtual design, were aged about 18 to 100 years, and lived in 24 United States geographic areas. Cohort assignment in the prospective study relied on participant-reported clinical history from a screening survey and a study questionnaire. In the prospective study, mobile phlebotomists collected whole blood, serum and a nasopharyngeal or oropharyngeal swab from each participant. Over an approximately 2-month period, participants in the prospective study had the option of providing additional blood draws and questionnaires. Before DNA extraction, prospective study blood samples were shipped either frozen or at room temperature.

The source material was PBMCs or T cells enriched from blood (not recorded which). The V and J genes are TRBV5-1 and TRBJ2-3, with a weak D call of TRBD1 (6 bases match). This clonotype was obtained from a woman aged 40-49 years with acute COVID-19. The bases read TGCGCCAGCAGCACGAGTGGGGGCTTAACAGATACGCAGTATTTT. It encodes CASSTSGGLTDTQYF.